This T cell receptor beta chain was sequenced in a study of read filtering for tumor transcriptome and immune sequencing. Study-wide context: R-ISS stage counts were eight or nine for I, roughly 15 for II, more than 5 for III. DNase treatment preceded whole-transcriptome library preparation.

From approximately 430 ng of RNA, a library with molecular barcoded alpha/delta and beta/gamma adaptors was made. TCRdb itself ran the reads through MiXCR, one entry per CDR3 protein. In the table there are 75,000 to 95,000 distinct CDR3 sequences, about 22% of which are singletons. The CDR3 is 16 residues long. Germline V gives CDR1 SGHVS, CDR2 FQNEAQ. As for this clonotype: Its specificity is unknown. The junction departs from the called germline gene at one end, perhaps through a read error.

Study conclusions and caveats: Sorted CD138-negative bone marrow cells were not purified T cells.

The sequencing sample was made of a population of CD138-negative cells sorted from bone marrow. The sequence was collected from a donor at least 40 years old with multiple myeloma. This chain links TRBV7-8 with TRBJ1-5; D not certain. The CDR3, as DNA: TGTGCCGGCAGCTTAGAGGGTCAGCTTAACAATCAGCCCCAGCATTTT. Its translation: CAGSLEGQLNNQPQHF. The full variable domain, completed using reference TRBV7-8 and TRBJ1-5, is GAGVSQSPRYKVAKRGQDVALRCDPISGHVSLFWYQQALGQGPEFLTYFQNEAQLDKSGLPSDRFFAERPEGSVSTLKIQRTQQEDSAVYLCAGSLEGQLNNQPQHFGDGTRLSIL.